Included here is one T cell receptor (beta chain) sequence, with context. Its antigen is not identified. Method: immunoSEQ multiplex PCR; TCRdb's copy keeps in-frame clones and lacks some. The top ten clones hold roughly 0.2% of a sample with 75,000 to 100,000 clones, 91% of them seen once. This entry belongs to a study of graft-versus-host responses after intestinal transplantation. Overall study context: Transplants given to recipients were multivisceral, liver-intestinal, or isolated intestinal.

V shed 6 bases, J shed 0 bases, and the junction held 6 bases outside the gene matches. Per the germline V gene, CDR1 is MNHEY and CDR2 is SMNVEV (reference sequence). CDR3 length: 15 amino acids. Study outcomes and limitations: In recipient marrow, GvH clones were found, and some appeared first in ileum or blood. High graft-versus-host to host-versus-graft clonal ratios were found in allografts of patients who had graft-donor T cell macrochimerism. After transplant, early declines in HvG clones were associated with peak levels of circulating GvH clones.

Specimen: unstimulated CD4+ T cells sorted from spleen or lymph node cells, collected before transplant. The clonotype comes from a human donor who was the organ donor for an intestinal transplant. The gene calls are TRBV27 and TRBJ1-1, with 8 bases fitting TRBD1. The CDR3: CASRKQGELNTEAFF. In DNA form, the CDR3 reads TGTGCCAGCAGAAAACAGGGGGAGCTGAACACTGAAGCTTTCTTT.